This is a list of T cell receptor beta chains from one sample in a study of T cell responses to AZD1222 COVID-19 vaccine. Libraries were prepared by immunoSEQ multiplex PCR; TCRdb keeps only in-frame clonotypes and omits some of them. The data show 95,000 to 130,000 clones, more than 85% seen once. Specimen: peripheral blood, collected on day 0 of AZD1222 vaccination. The receptor source for this set is an adult in good health. Both conserved end residues are part of each CDR3. D genes are given only for firm matches.

d_gene	v_gene	j_gene	len	CDR3aa	CDR3nt
TRBD2	TRBV10-1	TRBJ2-5	16	CASSESKAGGLETQYF	TGCGCCAGCAGTGAGTCGAAGGCGGGAGGTCTAGAGACCCAGTACTTC
TRBD1	TRBV18	TRBJ1-2	16	CASSPGTGAPLYGYTF	TGTGCCAGCTCACCCGGGACAGGGGCTCCACTTTATGGCTACACCTTC
NA	TRBV3-1/TRBV3-2	TRBJ1-4	16	CASSQVRGNRNEKLFF	TGTGCCAGCAGCCAAGTCCGGGGAAACAGGAATGAAAAACTGTTTTTT
TRBD2	TRBV4-1	TRBJ2-3	15	CASSQDGGLADTQYF	TGCGCCAGCAGCCAAGATGGAGGACTAGCAGATACGCAGTATTTT
NA	TRBV19	TRBJ1-3	14	CASNKLGSGNTIYF	TGTGCCAGTAACAAATTAGGCTCTGGAAACACCATATATTTT
TRBD2	TRBV20-1	TRBJ2-5	18	CSASILGKRGSNQETQYF	TGCAGTGCTAGTATCTTGGGAAAGCGGGGATCCAACCAAGAGACCCAGTACTTC
NA	TRBV28	TRBJ2-3	13	CASRPRDRDTQYF	TGTGCCAGCAGACCCAGGGACCGAGATACGCAGTATTTT
NA	TRBV28	TRBJ2-7	13	CASEGRENYEQYF	TGTGCCAGTGAGGGACGAGAAAACTACGAGCAGTACTTC
NA	TRBV5-6	TRBJ2-3	13	CASSRDYADTQYF	TGTGCCAGCAGCCGCGACTACGCCGATACGCAGTATTTT
TRBD1	TRBV7-9	TRBJ2-7	16	CASSSLGQGFTYEQYF	TGTGCCAGCAGCTCCCTGGGACAGGGATTTACCTACGAGCAGTACTTC
NA	TRBV5-5	TRBJ1-5	14	CASSLAGGDQPQHF	TGTGCCAGCAGCTTGGCCGGCGGGGACCAGCCCCAGCATTTT
NA	TRBV6-5	TRBJ2-1	15	CASTVLRGSYNEQFF	TGTGCCAGCACCGTCCTGAGGGGTTCCTACAATGAGCAGTTCTTC
NA	TRBV29-1	TRBJ2-7	13	CSGTLESSYEQYF	TGCAGCGGTACACTGGAAAGCTCCTACGAGCAGTACTTC
NA	TRBV10-3	TRBJ1-6	16	CAISPKGREINSPLHF	TGTGCCATCAGCCCAAAGGGAAGGGAGATCAATTCACCCCTCCACTTT
NA	TRBV30	TRBJ2-7	13	CAWNQGVTYEQYF	TGTGCCTGGAACCAAGGGGTCACGTACGAGCAGTACTTC
TRBD1	TRBV5-1	TRBJ1-4	14	CASSFGQGGGKLFF	TGCGCCAGCAGCTTTGGACAGGGGGGCGGAAAACTGTTTTTT
NA	TRBV9	TRBJ1-2	14	CASSVGGWDYGYTF	TGTGCCAGCAGCGTAGGGGGATGGGACTATGGCTACACCTTC
NA	TRBV5-1	TRBJ2-5	13	CASSLAVQETQYF	TGCGCCAGCAGCTTGGCCGTACAAGAGACCCAGTACTTC
TRBD1	TRBV6-1	TRBJ2-7	14	CASSEGRGLYEQYF	TGTGCCAGCAGTGAGGGCAGGGGGCTCTACGAGCAGTACTTC
NA	TRBV3-1/TRBV3-2	TRBJ2-7	17	CASSQAPVPGRSYEQYF	TGTGCCAGCAGCCAAGCGCCGGTTCCGGGGCGGTCCTACGAGCAGTACTTC